These 11 T cell receptor beta chains came from one sample sequenced in a study of CD8 T cells in Susac syndrome. Reverse transcription used about 0.45 to 1 ug RNA and random hexamers. TCRdb re-called the immunoSEQ multiplex PCR reads with MiXCR, one entry per CDR3 protein. The sample shows 150,000 to 200,000 distinct CDR3 sequences, under 95% of them seen only once. The material sequenced was CD4+ T cells from PBMCs. Every receptor here comes from a human donor in good health.

The gene calls are TRBV5-5 and TRBJ1-2, with D maybe TRBD1 (5 bases). Between the trimmed V and J ends, which lost 0 bases and 1 base, there was a span of 10 bases. CDR1 SGHKS and CDR2 YYEKEE come from the germline V gene (reference sequence). The CDR3 spans 15 residues. CDR3 residues: CASSLVSGRNYGYTF. The CDR3 bases are TGTGCCAGCAGCTTGGTCTCGGGACGTAACTATGGCTACACCTTC.

The rearrangement links TRBV29-1 to TRBJ2-5, with D possibly TRBD1 on 6 matching bases. Germline V lookup: CDR1 SQVTM, CDR2 ANQGSEA. Between the trimmed V and J ends, which lost 1 base and 7 bases, there was a span of 19 bases. The CDR3 sequence is 15 residues long. Here the CDR3 DNA reads TGCAGCGTTGAAGCGACGGACAGCCCTCGGGGGACCCAGTACTTC. Protein sequence: CSVEATDSPRGTQYF.

There are a few counts of this clonotype. The chain recombines TRBV9 with TRBJ2-1; D call uncertain. Trimming left V 4 bases short and J 0 bases short, with 11 bases between. Germline CDR1 and CDR2: SGDLS and YYNGEE. The CDR3 covers 15 residues. CDR3 nucleotides: TGTGCCAGCAGCCCCCAGGACCTCTCCTACAATGAGCAGTTCTTC. Its protein is CASSPQDLSYNEQFF.

The chain uses TRBV5-4 and TRBJ2-1; D not certain. Between the trimmed V and J ends, which lost 0 bases and 9 bases, there was a span of 16 bases. Germline V CDR1 and CDR2: SGHNT, YYREEE (reference sequence). CDR3 length: 15 residues. CDR3 loop: CASSLETGRRVEQFF. In DNA, the CDR3 is TGTGCCAGCAGCTTGGAGACGGGCCGGCGAGTTGAGCAGTTCTTC.

The rearrangement joins TRBV5-1 to TRBJ2-7; 9 nucleotides agree with TRBD1. This CDR3 region has 17 residues. The junction had 13 bases not matched to a gene; V was cut back by 4 bases and J by 2 bases. Germline V gene sequence: CDR1 SGHRS, CDR2 YFSETQ. The CDR3: CASSLRARQGGPYEQYF. CDR3 nucleotide sequence: TGCGCCAGCAGCCTACGCGCTCGACAGGGGGGACCCTACGAGCAGTACTTC.

V and J are TRBV5-1 and TRBJ2-2; TRBD1 matches at 7 bases. The CDR3 runs 12 residues. V dropped 6 bases and J dropped 6; count of bases not matched to a gene: 2. CDR1 and CDR2 (germline): SGHRS, YFSETQ. The DNA of the CDR3 is TGCGCCAGCAACACAGGGGCCGGGGAGCTGTTTTTT. Its translation is CASNTGAGELFF.

The V and J genes are TRBV20-1 and TRBJ1-6; perhaps TRBD1 as D (5 bases). CDR3 length: 14 residues. V was cut by 3 bases and J by 7 bases, with 13 bases left in between. Germline CDR1 is DFQATT and CDR2 is SNEGSKA (reference sequence). CDR3: CSASVTVLNSPLHF. In DNA form, the CDR3 reads TGCAGTGCTAGTGTGACAGTGTTGAATTCACCCCTCCACTTT.

The rearrangement joins TRBV14 to TRBJ2-7, with no clear D. This CDR3 contains 16 residues. The germline V gene encodes CDR1 SGHDN and CDR2 FVKESK. V lost 0 bases, J lost 0 bases, and 12 bases lay in between. CDR3 residues: CASSQDRPRSSYEQYF. The CDR3 DNA sequence: TGTGCCAGCAGCCAAGACCGACCCCGGAGCTCCTACGAGCAGTACTTC.

The chain couples TRBV5-1 to TRBJ1-5, with D maybe TRBD1 (6 bases). V was shortened by 0 bases and J by 9 bases, with 16 bases between the two germline ends. The germline gives CDR1 SGHRS, CDR2 YFSETQ. The CDR3 sequence is 15 residues long. CDR3 amino acids: CASSLGTVAGAPQHF. Here the CDR3 DNA reads TGCGCCAGCAGCTTGGGGACGGTGGCAGGGGCGCCCCAGCATTTT.

This chain connects TRBV6-1 to TRBJ2-3; 9 bases align to TRBD2. V shed 6 bases and J 9 bases; nucleotides not matched to a gene: 13. CDR1 and CDR2 (germline): MNHNS, SASEGT. CDR3 size: 15 residues. CDR3 sequence (DNA): TGTGCCAGCAGAGCTACAACTAGCGGGCGGGTGACGCAGTATTTT. This encodes CASRATTSGRVTQYF.

The V gene is TRBV3-1, the J gene TRBJ2-3, with D maybe TRBD1 (5 bases). The V end was cut by 1 base, the J end by 7 bases, with 15 bases between. This CDR3 comprises 15 residues. The germline V gene has CDR1 LGHDT and CDR2 YNNKEL (reference sequence). The chain's CDR3 is CASSQVGQGLNTQYF. For the CDR3, the DNA is TGTGCCAGCAGCCAAGTGGGGCAGGGTTTGAATACGCAGTATTTT.